This T cell receptor beta chain is from a study of T-cell reconstitution after alpha-beta-depleted transplantation in children. This clonotype has only a few counts. The ends were cut back, 7 bases at V and 10 bases at J, with 17 bases in the middle. The CDR3 has 14 residues. As it was prepared, the TCRbeta library received unique molecular identifiers. One entry per CDR3 protein, called by TCRdb with MiXCR from the PCR reads. The table lists some 520,000 distinct CDR3 sequences, approximately 29% of them singletons. This sequence joins TRBV12-3 or TRBV12-4 and TRBJ1-6, with D perhaps TRBD1 (5 bases). Material: PBMCs from the stem cell graft donor, obtained from the stem cell graft. This TCR was recovered from a human donor who donated a stem cell graft to a child with aplastic anemia. The CDR3 reads CASNFGQAGSPLHF. CDR3 nucleotide sequence: TGTGCCAGCAATTTCGGACAAGCTGGATCACCCCTCCACTTT.